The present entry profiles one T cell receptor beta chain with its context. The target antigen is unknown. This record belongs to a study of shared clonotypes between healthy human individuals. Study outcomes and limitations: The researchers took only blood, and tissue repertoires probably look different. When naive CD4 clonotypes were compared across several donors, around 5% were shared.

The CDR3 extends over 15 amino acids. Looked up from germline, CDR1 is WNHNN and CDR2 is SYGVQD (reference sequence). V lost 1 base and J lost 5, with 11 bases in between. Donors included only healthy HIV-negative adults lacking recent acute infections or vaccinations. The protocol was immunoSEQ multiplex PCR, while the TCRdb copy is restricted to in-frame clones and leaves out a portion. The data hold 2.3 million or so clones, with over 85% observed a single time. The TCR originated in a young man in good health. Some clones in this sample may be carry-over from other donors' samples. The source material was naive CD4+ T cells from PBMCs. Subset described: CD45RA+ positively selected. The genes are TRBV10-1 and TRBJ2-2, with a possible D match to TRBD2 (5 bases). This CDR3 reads CASSEWRARTGELFF. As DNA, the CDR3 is TGCGCCAGCAGTGAGTGGCGGGCCCGAACCGGGGAGCTGTTTTTT.